This T cell receptor beta chain was retrieved from a study of T cells after yellow fever vaccination. As for the study in general: Preparing low-cell-number fractions relied on SMART-Seq v4 Ultra Low Input.

Study-level findings and limits: The CD4 and CD8 compartments had a small share of their clonotypes in common. Peak timing came faster in the weaker secondary response, day 5 versus 15.

Conversion of TCR transcripts into cDNA relied on 5'RACE template switching, which added a universal primer site and UMIs. TCRdb recomputed calls from the 5' RACE reads with MiXCR, one row per CDR3 protein. Altogether about 310,000 distinct CDR3 sequences are present, around 4% being singletons, with the ten largest covering around 24%. This clonotype was recorded at least ten times. Antigen unknown. The germline CDR1 and CDR2 sequences are MNHEY and SVGAGI. This CDR3 is 16 amino acids long. Losses at the gene ends were 2 bases for V and 8 bases for J; bases not matched to a gene: 10. V and J are TRBV6-5 and TRBJ1-2; 11 nucleotides line up with TRBD1. This specimen consisted of PBMCs, obtained on the day of the yellow fever booster vaccination. The source of this sequence is a man aged 18-30 years who received the YFV17D yellow fever vaccine. CDR3 residues: CASSYAPGQGAAGYTF. The DNA for the CDR3 is TGTGCCAGCAGTTACGCCCCCGGACAGGGGGCGGCGGGCTACACCTTC.